The TCR beta chain under discussion was sequenced for a study of blood T cell repertoires in COVID-19. The germline V gene has CDR1 SGHNT and CDR2 YENEEA. Losses at the gene ends were 1 base for V and 3 bases for J; bases not matched to a gene: 1. This CDR3 region has 15 residues. Per the original methods: Estimated nucleated cell counts came from reference gene primer amplification. Method: immunoSEQ multiplex PCR; TCRdb's copy keeps in-frame clones and lacks some. V and J calls plus clone size are reproduced from that table; the DNA served to infer D and trimming. The sample records 200,000 to 250,000 clones, about 79% being singletons.

The V and J genes are TRBV11-3 and TRBJ2-2; 8 bases map to TRBD2. The sequenced material came from peripheral blood. This TCR was recovered from a human donor in a cohort sampled during active COVID-19. CDR3 DNA sequence: TGTGCCAGCAGCTTAGGAGCGGGAGACACCGGGGAGCTGTTTTTT. It translates to CASSLGAGDTGELFF.